This TCR beta chain was sequenced during a study of molecular identifiers for immune sequencing clone quantification. Study-wide points: With a barcode shared among identical TCR molecules, highly expanded clone sizes could be underestimated.

TCRdb processed the PCR reads anew with MiXCR; each CDR3 protein has one entry. The table lists approximately 320,000 distinct CDR3 sequences, roughly a quarter of them singletons, with around 0.7% in the top ten. The table lists this clonotype with a few counts. Its antigen is still unknown. The sequence was obtained from a human donor in good health. Some libraries in this study had Jurkat cell RNA spiked in. The specimen sequenced was naive CD8+ T cells from blood, with Jurkat cell RNA spiked in. Subset denoted: FACS-sorted CD8+CD4-CCR7+CD45RA+ naive T cells.

CDR3 DNA sequence: TGTGCCAGCAGTTTCCCCCCGGACCACTGGATCACAGATACGCAGTATTTT. It is translated as CASSFPPDHWITDTQYF. The chain links TRBV6-2 or TRBV6-3 to TRBJ2-3; D is unresolved. The germline V and J ends were trimmed by 4 bases and 2 bases, with 19 bases remaining between them. Germline lookup yields CDR1 MNHEY and CDR2 SVGEGT. CDR3 length: 17 residues.